The sample holds many counts of the clone carrying this T cell receptor beta chain. Its antigen is still unknown. The V gene's germline CDR1 is SGDLS and CDR2 YYNGEE. The ends lost 3 bases at V and 3 bases at J; junction bases unmatched: 5. The CDR3 has 14 residues. Individual cDNA molecules were tagged with unique molecular identifiers, the study reported. TCRdb reprocessed the 5' RACE reads with MiXCR, giving one entry per CDR3 protein. The table has about 50,000 distinct CDR3 sequences, around 8% seen once. The entry originates in a study of early T cells in non-severe SARS-CoV-2 infection. Across the study: RNA in bulk from unsorted whole blood was sequenced, and chains were unpaired. The study, taken as a whole, reports: In VDJdb matching, anti-spike CD8 responses were favored while private and CD4 specificities went missing.

The sequenced material came from whole blood. The chain employs TRBV9 and TRBJ2-7; 8 bases align to TRBD1. The sequence was collected from an adult who was a healthcare worker with PCR-confirmed SARS-CoV-2 infection or an uninfected control (not recorded which). The CDR3 DNA reads as TGTGCCAGCAGCGATGGGACAGGAGGCTACGAGCAGTACTTC. It codes for CASSDGTGGYEQYF. The full variable domain, its missing parts supplied by reference TRBV9 and TRBJ2-7, is DSGVTQTPKHLITATGQRVTLRCSPRSGDLSVYWYQQSLDQGLQFLIQYYNGEERAKGNILERFSAQQFPDLHSELNLSSLELGDSALYFCASSDGTGGYEQYFGPGTRLTVT.